The 22 T cell receptor beta chains below all came from one sample that was sequenced in a study of blood T cell repertoires in COVID-19. Using immunoSEQ multiplex PCR, the repertoire was profiled, and TCRdb retains in-frame clones only, with some absent. The repertoire holds about 56,000 clones, with about 89% as singletons. Sequencing input: peripheral blood. These receptors were taken from a human donor in a cohort sampled during active COVID-19.

The chain is built from TRBV2 and TRBJ1-2; D gene ambiguous. The CDR3 runs 11 residues. Germline values: CDR1 SNHLY, CDR2 FYNNEI. V shed 4 bases and J shed 5 bases, with 5 bases lying between them. The CDR3 DNA follows: TGTGCCAGCAGTGTGTTATATGGCTACACCTTC. This encodes CASSVLYGYTF.

The rearrangement links TRBV13 to TRBJ1-2; D gene uncertain. V was cut by 3 bases and J by 3 bases, with 11 bases left in between. This CDR3 has 14 amino acids. Germline lookup yields CDR1 PRHDT and CDR2 FYEKMQ (reference sequence). CDR3 residues: CASSFVDKDYGYTF. DNA for the CDR3: TGTGCCAGCAGCTTCGTAGACAAGGACTATGGCTACACCTTC.

The V gene is TRBV7-2, the J gene TRBJ2-5; 8 nucleotides line up with TRBD1. Germline trimming cut 5 bases from V and 4 bases from J; bases unmatched to any gene: 9. CDR3 size: 15 residues. Germline CDR1 and CDR2: SGHTA and FQGNSA. The CDR3 sequence is CASSDATRGRETQYF. CDR3 DNA: TGTGCCAGCAGCGATGCGACCAGGGGGCGAGAGACCCAGTACTTC. The full variable domain, its missing parts supplied by reference TRBV7-2 and TRBJ2-5, is GAGVSQSPSNKVTEKGKDVELRCDPISGHTALYWYRQSLGQGLEFLIYFQGNSAPDKSGLPSDRFSAERTGGSVSTLTIQRTQQEDSAVYLCASSDATRGRETQYFGPGTRLLVL.

The V and J genes are TRBV19 and TRBJ1-5; D is unclear. Trimming took 3 bases from V and 1 from J, leaving 4 bases between them. The CDR3 runs 13 residues. CDR1 and CDR2 (germline): LNHDA, SQIVND (reference sequence). The CDR3 sequence: CASSITSNQPQHF. The DNA for the CDR3 is TGTGCCAGTAGTATTACAAGCAATCAGCCCCAGCATTTT.

The chain uses TRBV3-1 (or the pseudogene TRBV3-2) and TRBJ1-6; 9 nucleotides agree with TRBD1. V trimming: 2 bases; J trimming: 11 bases; junction bases outside the gene matches: 7. Germline V gene data show CDR1 as LGHDT and CDR2 as YNNKEL (reference sequence). This CDR3 has 15 residues. The CDR3 coding sequence is TGTGCCAGCAGCCAAAGTCGGGACAGGGATCCACCCCTCCACTTT. This codes for CASSQSRDRDPPLHF.

The rearrangement links TRBV5-1 to TRBJ2-2; D uncertain. Trimming took 0 bases from V and 3 from J, leaving 6 bases between them. Germline V gene lookup returns CDR1 SGHRS and CDR2 YFSETQ. CDR3 length: 14 amino acids. For the CDR3, the DNA is TGCGCCAGCAGCTTGGACAGCTACACCGGGGAGCTGTTTTTT. It yields the protein CASSLDSYTGELFF.

The rearrangement uses TRBV29-1 and TRBJ2-2; 13 nucleotides match TRBD2. Germline assignment: CDR1 SQVTM and CDR2 ANQGSEA. The length of the CDR3 is 14 residues. V lost 7 bases and J lost 8; bases outside the gene matches: 7. As DNA, the CDR3 is TGCAGCGCTGCGACTAGCGGGGGGTTGGGGGAGCTGTTTTTT. Translation: CSAATSGGLGELFF.

CDR3 DNA sequence: TGTGCCAGTAGTATCATACCCAGGGGGCGTTTTCAGCCCCAGCATTTT. Its protein is CASSIIPRGRFQPQHF. The gene calls are TRBV19 and TRBJ1-5, with 8 bases lining up with TRBD1. Looked up from germline, CDR1 is LNHDA and CDR2 is SQIVND (reference sequence). The CDR3 length is 16 residues. Trimming cost V 3 bases and J 6 bases; bases outside gene matches: 10.

This clone has a handful of counts. This rearrangement joins TRBV30 to TRBJ1-1; TRBD1 agrees at 7 bases. Trimming cost V 2 bases and J 0 bases; bases outside gene matches: 6. The germline V gene encodes CDR1 GTSNPN and CDR2 SVGIG (reference sequence). This CDR3 is 15 amino acids long. As DNA, the CDR3 is TGTGCCTGGAGTTTCCCAGGGACAGTGAACACTGAAGCTTTCTTT. Translation: CAWSFPGTVNTEAFF.

This rearrangement joins TRBV30 to TRBJ1-4; weak D call: TRBD1 (6 bases). The CDR3 is 14 amino acids. V gave up 0 bases and J gave up 4 bases, with 9 bases separating them. Per germline, CDR1 GTSNPN and CDR2 SVGIG (reference sequence). This chain's CDR3 is CAWSVDRLNEKLFF. The CDR3 coding sequence is TGTGCCTGGAGTGTGGACAGACTTAATGAAAAACTGTTTTTT.

This chain connects TRBV7-9 to TRBJ2-1; 7 positions match TRBD1. The CDR3 loop spans 17 amino acids. Per the germline V gene, CDR1 is SEHNR and CDR2 is FQNEAQ (reference sequence). V was clipped by 2 bases and J by 6 bases; unmatched bases: 13. The CDR3 DNA reads as TGTGCCAGCAGCTTACCCTACAGGGGACGCACTCTCAATGAGCAGTTCTTC. Translation: CASSLPYRGRTLNEQFF.

The genes are TRBV6-4 and TRBJ2-1; tentatively, D is TRBD2 (6 bases). The CDR3 is 16 amino acids. CDR1 and CDR2 from the germline V gene are MRHNA and SNTAGT. Trimming removed 6 bases from V and 3 bases from J, with 18 bases in between. The CDR3 DNA reads as TGTGCCAGCAGCCTCGAAGGACCCGGGGGCTACAATGAGCAGTTCTTC. Protein: CASSLEGPGGYNEQFF.

The chain carries TRBV5-1 and TRBJ2-1, with 12 nucleotides matching TRBD2. Germline assignment: CDR1 SGHRS and CDR2 YFSETQ. The V and J ends lost 4 bases and 7 bases, in that order; junction bases with no gene match: 3. This CDR3 is 14 amino acids long. The CDR3 DNA reads TGCGCCAGCAGCGCCGGGACTAGCGGGAATGAGCAGTTCTTC. It encodes CASSAGTSGNEQFF. The whole variable domain, filled in from reference TRBV5-1 and TRBJ2-1, reads KAGVTQTPRYLIKTRGQQVTLSCSPISGHRSVSWYQQTPGQGLQFLFEYFSETQRNKGNFPGRFSGRQFSNSRSEMNVSTLELGDSALYLCASSAGTSGNEQFFGPGTRLTVL.

The gene calls are TRBV28 and TRBJ1-6; D is perhaps TRBD1 (5 bases). Trimming cost V 3 bases and J 4 bases, with 7 bases left between them. Germline-derived CDR1 and CDR2 are MDHEN and SYDVKM. CDR3 length: 14 amino acids. The CDR3 nucleotides are TGTGCCAGCAGTTTTGACAGTTATAATTCACCCCTCCACTTT. The encoded protein is CASSFDSYNSPLHF.

This chain links TRBV2 with TRBJ1-2; TRBD1 matches 8 bases. CDR1 is SNHLY, CDR2 FYNNEI, per germline. Trimming cost V 2 bases and J 2 bases; bases outside gene matches: 1. The CDR3 extends over 14 amino acids. The CDR3 region has the DNA TGTGCCAGCAGTGAACAGGGGGCGAACTATGGCTACACCTTC. This gives the protein CASSEQGANYGYTF. Drawing the rest from reference TRBV2 and TRBJ1-2, the complete variable domain is EPEVTQTPSHQVTQMGQEVILRCVPISNHLYFYWYRQILGQKVEFLVSFYNNEISEKSEIFDDQFSVERPDGSNFTLKIRSTKLEDSAMYFCASSEQGANYGYTFGSGTRLTVV.

V is TRBV12-3 or TRBV12-4 and J is TRBJ1-1, with no clear D. CDR3 length: 11 residues. With 1 base removed from V and 11 bases from J, the gap between germline ends came to 8 bases. The CDR3 loop reads CASSLGLEAFF. Here the CDR3 DNA reads TGTGCCAGCAGTTTAGGACTGGAGGCTTTCTTT.

This clone was seen a single time. As DNA, the CDR3 is TGTGCCAGCAGCTTAGTATGGGGCGCGGAGGAGACCCAGTACTTC. It codes for CASSLVWGAEETQYF. The V gene is TRBV7-2, the J gene TRBJ2-5; maybe TRBD1 (5 bases). CDR3 length: 15 residues. CDR1 SGHTA and CDR2 FQGNSA come from the germline V gene. V was clipped by 1 base and J by 5 bases, with 14 bases between them.

The CDR3 protein is CASSTSGGANEQFF. CDR3 DNA sequence: TGTGCCAGCAGCACTAGCGGGGGGGCCAATGAGCAGTTCTTC. The chain links TRBV5-4 to TRBJ2-1; 13 bases are a match to TRBD2. The trim removed 4 bases at V and 6 bases at J, leaving 1 base unmatched. From germline, CDR1 is SGHNT and CDR2 YYREEE (reference sequence). The CDR3 sequence is 14 residues long.

The chain couples TRBV18 to TRBJ1-1, with D possibly TRBD1 on 6 matching bases. The CDR3 sequence is 17 residues long. The germline V and J ends were trimmed by 3 bases and 1 base, with 18 bases remaining between them. Germline V gene sequence: CDR1 KGHSH, CDR2 LQKENI. In DNA form, the CDR3 reads TGTGCCAGCTCACCTCCACCTATACAGGGATGGAACACTGAAGCTTTCTTT. The encoded protein is CASSPPPIQGWNTEAFF. Drawing the rest from reference TRBV18 and TRBJ1-1, the complete variable domain is NAGVMQNPRHLVRRRGQEARLRCSPMKGHSHVYWYRQLPEEGLKFMVYLQKENIIDESGMPKERFSAEFPKEGPSILRIQQVVRGDSAAYFCASSPPPIQGWNTEAFFGQGTRLTVV.

The rearrangement joins TRBV20-1 to TRBJ1-2; D is ambiguous. The CDR3 loop spans 11 amino acids. In germline, CDR1 is DFQATT, CDR2 SNEGSKA (reference sequence). Trimming shortened V by 5 bases and J by 5 bases, and 9 bases separated the two germline ends. CDR3 coding DNA: TGCAGTGCTGGTCCGGGGTATGGCTACACCTTC. It codes for CSAGPGYGYTF.

In this sample, this clone turned up once. This chain links TRBV15 with TRBJ2-3, with D possibly being TRBD2 (7 bases). Germline V gene lookup returns CDR1 LNHNV and CDR2 YYDKDF (reference sequence). The CDR3 loop spans 17 amino acids. V was cut by 0 bases and J by 2 bases, with 15 bases left in between. This chain's CDR3 is CATSRDGGAGYTDTQYF. CDR3 DNA sequence: TGTGCCACCAGCAGAGATGGGGGGGCGGGGTACACAGATACGCAGTATTTT.

The genes are TRBV5-1 and TRBJ1-2; TRBD1 agrees at 8 bases. V shed 7 bases, J shed 0 bases, and the junction held 5 bases outside the gene matches. The CDR3 contains 14 residues. Looked up from germline, CDR1 is SGHRS and CDR2 is YFSETQ. The CDR3 sequence is CASGEQGANYGYTF. The DNA of the CDR3 is TGCGCCAGCGGAGAACAGGGGGCTAACTATGGCTACACCTTC.